One sample yielded the 14 T cell receptor beta chains listed below, sequenced in a study of technical replicates of blood from four donors. Generated by immunoSEQ multiplex PCR, the TCRdb table keeps only in-frame clones and is missing some. This table holds some 80,000 clones, approximately 96% found once. Source material: T cells isolated from PBMCs. These TCRs come from a human donor in good health.

The gene calls are TRBV13 and TRBJ1-1; 7 nucleotides agree with TRBD1. The CDR3 spans 16 residues. Germline values: CDR1 PRHDT, CDR2 FYEKMQ (reference sequence). The junction had 6 bases not matched to a gene; V was cut back by 2 bases and J by 0 bases. CDR3 nucleotides: TGTGCCAGCAGCTTAAGGGGCAGGGGGATGAACACTGAAGCTTTCTTT. It translates to CASSLRGRGMNTEAFF.

The chain joins TRBV6-1 to TRBJ1-3; D may be TRBD1 (6 bases). Trimming pared 7 bases from V and 2 bases from J, leaving 9 bases between. This CDR3 spans 13 amino acids. Germline V gene data show CDR1 as MNHNS and CDR2 as SASEGT. The DNA for the CDR3 is TGTGCCAGCATAGGGACAACTGGAAACACCATATATTTT. This gives the protein CASIGTTGNTIYF.

The chain recombines TRBV15 with TRBJ2-4, with 9 bases fitting TRBD2. J lost 9 bases, V lost 5 bases, and 8 bases had no gene match. The CDR3 is 14 amino acids. Germline V lookup: CDR1 LNHNV, CDR2 YYDKDF (reference sequence). CDR3 protein: CATSAMAGGGIQYF. The CDR3 DNA follows: TGTGCCACCAGCGCAATGGCGGGGGGGGGCATTCAGTACTTC.

This clone occurred once. V is TRBV11-2 and J is TRBJ1-1, with TRBD1 identical over 7 bases. Germline trimming cut 5 bases from V and 4 bases from J; bases unmatched to any gene: 10. The CDR3 runs 15 residues. Looked up from germline, CDR1 is SGHAT and CDR2 is FQNNGV. CDR3 amino acids: CASSAPQGLGTEAFF. CDR3 nucleotides: TGTGCCAGCAGCGCTCCACAGGGGCTCGGCACTGAAGCTTTCTTT.

The rearrangement joins TRBV4-1 to TRBJ2-7; 8 bases are a match to TRBD1. The germline gives CDR1 MGHRA, CDR2 YSYEKL. The CDR3 contains 13 residues. J gave up 6 bases and V 9 bases, and 10 bases lay outside the gene matches. The CDR3 sequence: CASSRGPAGEQYF. DNA of the CDR3: TGCGCCAGTTCCAGGGGGCCTGCTGGCGAGCAGTACTTC.

The chain couples TRBV9 to TRBJ2-7; 11 bases align to TRBD2. V was clipped by 3 bases and J by 5 bases; unmatched bases: 7. This CDR3 is built from 15 residues. Germline lookup yields CDR1 SGDLS and CDR2 YYNGEE. CDR3 amino acids: CASSARLAGSNEQYF. DNA for the CDR3: TGTGCCAGCAGCGCGAGACTAGCGGGAAGCAACGAGCAGTACTTC.

V and J are TRBV29-1 and TRBJ2-3; no reliable D call. Deletions cut 5 bases from V and 1 base from J, with 7 bases between. Germline CDR1 SQVTM, CDR2 ANQGSEA. This CDR3 contains 12 residues. CDR3 residues: CSVFRGTDTQYF. The CDR3 coding sequence is TGCAGCGTTTTCCGGGGCACAGATACGCAGTATTTT.

The chain is built from TRBV12-5 and TRBJ2-2; D is undetermined. Germline V gives CDR1 LGHNT, CDR2 FRNRAP. Trimming stripped 1 base from V and 5 bases from J, with 5 bases between. The CDR3 loop spans 13 amino acids. CDR3 amino acids: CASGLDQTGELFF. The DNA of the CDR3 is TGTGCTAGTGGTTTGGACCAGACCGGGGAGCTGTTTTTT.

The rearrangement links TRBV5-1 to TRBJ1-3; D remains ambiguous. The CDR3 covers 14 residues. Germline CDR1 reads SGHRS; CDR2 reads YFSETQ. The V gene lost 1 base and the J gene lost 0 bases, with 5 bases spanning the gap. CDR3 sequence reads: CASSLTPSGNTIYF. The CDR3, as DNA: TGCGCCAGCAGCTTGACACCCTCTGGAAACACCATATATTTT.

This chain links TRBV9 with TRBJ2-5, with TRBD1 as a possible D gene (6 bases). V was shortened by 2 bases and J by 3 bases, with 11 bases between the two germline ends. Germline-derived CDR1 and CDR2 are SGDLS and YYNGEE. The CDR3 sequence is 14 residues long. CDR3 in amino acids: CASSVLTGKETQYF. CDR3 bases: TGTGCCAGCAGCGTTTTGACAGGAAAAGAGACCCAGTACTTC.

CDR3 bases: TGTGCCAGCTCACGAATAGCGGGAGTGTACGAGCAGTACTTC. It codes for CASSRIAGVYEQYF. The chain recombines TRBV18 with TRBJ2-7; 9 bases are a match to TRBD2. Per germline, CDR1 KGHSH and CDR2 LQKENI. The CDR3 is 14 residues long. The trim removed 4 bases at V and 4 bases at J, leaving 5 bases unmatched.

This clone appeared a single time. The chain has TRBV7-8 and TRBJ2-1; 7 bases agree with TRBD1. Germline assignment: CDR1 SGHVS and CDR2 FQNEAQ. Trimming took 7 bases from V and 8 from J; bases not matched to a gene: 11. The CDR3 has 14 residues. In DNA form, the CDR3 reads TGTGCCAGCATACTCCAACGAGGGGGCGATGAGCAGTTCTTC. Protein product: CASILQRGGDEQFF. The full variable domain, its missing parts supplied by reference TRBV7-8 and TRBJ2-1, is GAGVSQSPRYKVAKRGQDVALRCDPISGHVSLFWYQQALGQGPEFLTYFQNEAQLDKSGLPSDRFFAERPEGSVSTLKIQRTQQEDSAVYLCASILQRGGDEQFFGPGTRLTVL.

This sequence joins TRBV5-6 and TRBJ2-1; 11 bases are a match to TRBD2. The germline V gene encodes CDR1 SGHDT and CDR2 YYEEEE. The CDR3 runs to 18 residues. V lost 4 bases to trimming and J lost 14 bases; unmatched junction nucleotides: 23. CDR3 protein: CASSKPGFSGLAVHPEFF. CDR3 DNA sequence: TGTGCCAGCAGCAAGCCCGGGTTTTCGGGACTAGCGGTCCATCCAGAGTTCTTC.

The chain links TRBV5-6 to TRBJ2-7; weak D call: TRBD1 (5 bases). V was trimmed by 4 bases and J by 1 base, leaving 9 bases between them. Germline V gives CDR1 SGHDT, CDR2 YYEEEE. The CDR3 spans 13 residues. The CDR3: CASSPSGSYEQYF. The CDR3, as DNA: TGTGCCAGCAGCCCCTCAGGGTCCTACGAGCAGTACTTC.